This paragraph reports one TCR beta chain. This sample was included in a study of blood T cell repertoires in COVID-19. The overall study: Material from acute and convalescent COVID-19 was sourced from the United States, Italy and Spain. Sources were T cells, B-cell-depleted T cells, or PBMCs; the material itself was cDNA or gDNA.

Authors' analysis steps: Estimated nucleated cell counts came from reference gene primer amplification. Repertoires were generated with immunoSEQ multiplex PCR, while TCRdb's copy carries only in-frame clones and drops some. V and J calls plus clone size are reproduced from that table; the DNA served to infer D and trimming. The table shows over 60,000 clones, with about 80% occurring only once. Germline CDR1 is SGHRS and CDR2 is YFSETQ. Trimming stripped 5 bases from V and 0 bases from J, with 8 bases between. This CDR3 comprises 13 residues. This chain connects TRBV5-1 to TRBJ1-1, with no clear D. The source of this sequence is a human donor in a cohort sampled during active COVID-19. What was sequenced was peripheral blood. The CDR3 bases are TGCGCCAGCAGTTATGACTTGAACACTGAAGCTTTCTTT. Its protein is CASSYDLNTEAFF.